Below, one TCR beta chain is given with its context. Its antigen is currently unknown. These data come from a study of OX40 agonist ivuxolimab in advanced cancers. The overall study: Two patients with cutaneous melanoma and one with hepatocellular carcinoma, three in total, showed partial responses.

V lost 4 bases and J lost 6, with 13 bases in between. Germline V gene sequence: CDR1 LNHNV, CDR2 YYDKDF (reference sequence). The CDR3 runs to 14 residues. Method: immunoSEQ multiplex PCR; TCRdb's copy keeps in-frame clones and lacks some. There are 40,000 to 45,000 clones in the sample; just under 90% occur only once, and 4.5% to 6% lies in the top ten. Study-wide results and limits: Expanded clones were, on average, more numerous among CD8+ T cells than CD4+.

This material consisted of CD4+ or CD8+ T cells sorted from blood, taken in a trial of the OX40 agonist ivuxolimab. The TCR sequence derives from an adult with an advanced solid tumor such as melanoma, head and neck, liver or kidney cancer. The V call is TRBV15, the J call TRBJ1-5; tentative D call: TRBD1 (6 bases). This chain's CDR3 is CATSTGVSVQPQHF. In DNA, the CDR3 is TGTGCCACCAGCACAGGGGTGAGCGTTCAGCCCCAGCATTTT. Full variable domain (missing parts from reference TRBV15 and TRBJ1-5): DAMVIQNPRYQVTQFGKPVTLSCSQTLNHNVMYWYQQKSSQAPKLLFHYYDKDFNNEADTPDNFQSRRPNTSFCFLDIRSPGLGDTAMYLCATSTGVSVQPQHFGDGTRLSIL.